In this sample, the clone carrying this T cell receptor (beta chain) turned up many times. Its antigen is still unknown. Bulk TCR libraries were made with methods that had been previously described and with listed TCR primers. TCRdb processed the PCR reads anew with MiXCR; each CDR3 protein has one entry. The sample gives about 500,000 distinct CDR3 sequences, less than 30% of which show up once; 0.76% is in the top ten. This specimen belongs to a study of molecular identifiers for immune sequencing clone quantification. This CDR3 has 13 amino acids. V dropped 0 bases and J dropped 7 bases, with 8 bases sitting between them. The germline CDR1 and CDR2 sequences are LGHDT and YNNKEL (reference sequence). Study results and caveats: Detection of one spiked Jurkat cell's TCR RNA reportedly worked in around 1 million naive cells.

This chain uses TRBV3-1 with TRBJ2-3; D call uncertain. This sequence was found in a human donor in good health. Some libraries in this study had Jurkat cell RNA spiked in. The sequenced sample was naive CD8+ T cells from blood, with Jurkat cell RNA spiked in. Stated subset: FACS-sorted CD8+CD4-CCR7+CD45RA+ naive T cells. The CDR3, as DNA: TGTGCCAGCAGCCAAGAATTAATCAATACGCAGTATTTT. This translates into CASSQELINTQYF.